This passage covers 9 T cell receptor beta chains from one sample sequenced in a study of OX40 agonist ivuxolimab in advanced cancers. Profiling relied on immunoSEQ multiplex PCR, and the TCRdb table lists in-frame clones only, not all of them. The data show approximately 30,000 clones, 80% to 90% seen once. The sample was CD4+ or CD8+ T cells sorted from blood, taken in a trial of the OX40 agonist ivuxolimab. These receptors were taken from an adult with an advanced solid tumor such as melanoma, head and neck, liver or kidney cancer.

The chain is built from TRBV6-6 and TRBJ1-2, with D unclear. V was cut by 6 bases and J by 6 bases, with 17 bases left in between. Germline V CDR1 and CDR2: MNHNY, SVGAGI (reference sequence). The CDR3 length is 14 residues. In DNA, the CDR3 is TGTGCCAGCAGCCTAGGCGGGTTTAAAGATGGCTACACCTTC. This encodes CASSLGGFKDGYTF.

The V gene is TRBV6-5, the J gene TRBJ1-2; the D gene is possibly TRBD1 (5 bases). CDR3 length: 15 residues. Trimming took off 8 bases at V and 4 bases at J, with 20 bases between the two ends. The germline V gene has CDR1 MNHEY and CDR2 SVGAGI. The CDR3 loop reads CASSPLRQYSYGYTF. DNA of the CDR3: TGTGCCAGCTCCCCTCTTAGACAGTACTCCTATGGCTACACCTTC.

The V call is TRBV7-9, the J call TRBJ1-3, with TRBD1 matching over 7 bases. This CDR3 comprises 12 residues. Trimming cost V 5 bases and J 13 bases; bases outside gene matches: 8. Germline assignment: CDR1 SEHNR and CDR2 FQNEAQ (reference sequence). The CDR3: CASSPRTGAIYF. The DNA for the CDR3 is TGTGCCAGCAGCCCCCGGACAGGAGCGATATATTTT.

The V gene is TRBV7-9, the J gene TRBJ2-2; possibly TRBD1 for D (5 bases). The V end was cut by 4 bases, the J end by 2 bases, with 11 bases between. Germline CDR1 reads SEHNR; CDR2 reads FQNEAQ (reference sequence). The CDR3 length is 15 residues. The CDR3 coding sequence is TGTGCCAGCAGCTCACAGGCACCCAACACCGGGGAGCTGTTTTTT. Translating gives CASSSQAPNTGELFF.

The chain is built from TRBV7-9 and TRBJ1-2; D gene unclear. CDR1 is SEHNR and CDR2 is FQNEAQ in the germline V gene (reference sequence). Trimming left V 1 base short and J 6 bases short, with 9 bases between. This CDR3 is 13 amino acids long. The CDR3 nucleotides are TGTGCCAGCAGCTTAGGGCGTACTAATGGCTACACCTTC. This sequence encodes CASSLGRTNGYTF.

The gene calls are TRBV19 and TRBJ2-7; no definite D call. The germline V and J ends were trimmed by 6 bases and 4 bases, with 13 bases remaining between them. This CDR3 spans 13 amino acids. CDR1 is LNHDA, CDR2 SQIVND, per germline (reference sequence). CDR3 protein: CASSITASYEQYF. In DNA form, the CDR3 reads TGTGCCAGTAGCATAACCGCGTCGTACGAGCAGTACTTC.

The CDR3 sequence: CASSHRVDQPQHF. CDR3 bases: TGTGCCAGCAGCCACAGGGTTGATCAGCCCCAGCATTTT. The gene calls are TRBV27 and TRBJ1-5; perhaps TRBD1 as D (6 bases). The CDR3 loop spans 13 amino acids. V lost 6 bases to trimming and J lost 5 bases, with 11 bases between them. Germline V gene lookup returns CDR1 MNHEY and CDR2 SMNVEV (reference sequence).

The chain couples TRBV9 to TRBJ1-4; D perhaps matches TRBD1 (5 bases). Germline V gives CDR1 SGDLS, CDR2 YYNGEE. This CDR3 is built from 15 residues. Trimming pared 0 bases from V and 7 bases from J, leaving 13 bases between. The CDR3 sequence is CASSVGGVTGEKLFF. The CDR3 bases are TGTGCCAGCAGCGTAGGAGGGGTGACGGGTGAAAAACTGTTTTTT.

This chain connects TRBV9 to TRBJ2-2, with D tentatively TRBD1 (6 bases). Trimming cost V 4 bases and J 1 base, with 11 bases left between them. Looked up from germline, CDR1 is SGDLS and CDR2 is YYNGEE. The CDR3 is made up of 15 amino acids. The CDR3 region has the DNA TGTGCCAGCAGCCTCGGACAGAAGAACACCGGGGAGCTGTTTTTT. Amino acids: CASSLGQKNTGELFF.